Below, 25 T cell receptor beta chains from the same sample are listed, as sequenced in a study of regulatory T cells in long-lasting Graves disease. Researchers made TCR beta libraries by using iRepertoire HTBI primers and running Arm-PCR on CDR3 regions. TCRdb reprocessed the multiplex PCR reads with MiXCR, giving one entry per CDR3 protein. The data contain nearly 350,000 distinct CDR3 sequences, around 19% of them singletons. Time point in this sample: persistent/refractory GD, antithyroid drugs over 5 years with positive TRAb. The authors made the TCR library using RNA they extracted from PBMCs. Material: peripheral blood mononuclear cells (PBMCs), obtained when the disease was refractory, from a patient treated with antithyroid drugs. The receptors were gathered from a female donor with Graves disease.

V usage is TRBV6-5 and J usage is TRBJ2-1; the D is unclear. There are 13 residues in the CDR3. Germline V gene data show CDR1 as MNHEY and CDR2 as SVGAGI. V was shortened by 0 bases and J by 9 bases, with 9 bases between the two germline ends. Written as DNA, the CDR3 is TGTGCCAGCAGTTACTCGATGGTCCCTGAGCAGTTCTTC. Residues: CASSYSMVPEQFF.

This clonotype was seen many times. The CDR3 region is CASSSRIETQYF. The CDR3 bases are TGTGCCAGCAGCTCCCGAATCGAGACCCAGTACTTC. The genes are TRBV7-6 and TRBJ2-5; no clear D gene. Trimming removed 4 bases at V and 5 bases at J, with 8 bases between. Germline CDR1 and CDR2: SGHVS and FNYEAQ. The CDR3 is 12 amino acids.

The J gene is TRBJ1-1, the V gene TRBV5-5; perhaps TRBD1 as D (6 bases). Trimming took 2 bases from V and 7 from J, leaving 12 bases between them. The CDR3 covers 13 residues. Germline lookup yields CDR1 SGHKS and CDR2 YYEKEE (reference sequence). The CDR3 nucleotides read TGTGCCAGCAGCTTACAGGGAACCTTTGAAGCTTTCTTT. Translated, it gives CASSLQGTFEAFF. The entire variable domain, with the rest obtained from reference TRBV5-5 and TRBJ1-1, is as follows: DAGVTQSPTHLIKTRGQQVTLRCSPISGHKSVSWYQQVLGQGPQFIFQYYEKEERGRGNFPDRFSARQFPNYSSELNVNALLLGDSALYLCASSLQGTFEAFFGQGTRLTVV.

The genes are TRBV20-1 and TRBJ2-1, with D unclear. The germline V gene has CDR1 DFQATT and CDR2 SNEGSKA (reference sequence). This CDR3 is built from 14 residues. V lost 0 bases to trimming and J lost 0 bases, with 6 bases between them. CDR3 DNA: TGCAGTGCTAGAGAGCACGGCTCCTACAATGAGCAGTTCTTC. This encodes CSAREHGSYNEQFF.

The chain combines TRBV10-2 with TRBJ2-7; tentatively, D is TRBD1 (6 bases). In germline, CDR1 is WSHSY, CDR2 SAAADI. The V end was cut by 7 bases, the J end by 3 bases, with 10 bases between. The CDR3 totals 12 residues. CDR3 coding DNA: TGCGCCAGCATCGGACAGTTCTACGAGCAGTACTTC. The encoded protein is CASIGQFYEQYF.

This clonotype was seen a handful of times. The V call is TRBV5-1, the J call TRBJ2-2; D perhaps matches TRBD1 (6 bases). The V end lost 4 bases, the J end lost 0 bases, and 16 bases lay between the germline ends. CDR3 size: 17 residues. The germline CDR1 and CDR2 sequences are SGHRS and YFSETQ. The CDR3: CASSITRGRANTGELFF. Written as DNA, the CDR3 is TGCGCCAGCAGCATAACCAGGGGCCGGGCGAACACCGGGGAGCTGTTTTTT.

The V call is TRBV6-9, the J call TRBJ2-5, with D unclear. The CDR3 runs 11 residues. CDR1 is MNHGY and CDR2 is SVAAGI in the germline V gene. Trimming left V 8 bases short and J 2 bases short, with 6 bases between. CDR3 loop: CASYWQETQYF. DNA for the CDR3: TGTGCCAGCTACTGGCAAGAGACCCAGTACTTC.

This rearrangement joins TRBV28 to TRBJ2-3; 15 bases fit TRBD2. The length of the CDR3 is 16 residues. J gave up 8 bases and V 5 bases, and 8 bases lay outside the gene matches. CDR1 and CDR2 (germline): MDHEN, SYDVKM. Written as DNA, the CDR3 is TGTGCCAGCAGTCTCGGACTAGCGGGAGGGTTAGGTACGCAGTATTTT. Protein product: CASSLGLAGGLGTQYF.

This clonotype came up many times. The rearrangement links TRBV2 to TRBJ2-6; TRBD2 might be the D (6 bases). The CDR3 extends over 16 amino acids. CDR1 is SNHLY, CDR2 FYNNEI, per germline. The CDR3 bases are TGTGCGGCCACGGGTGGGGGGAGATCTGGGGCCAACGTCCTGACTTTC. Translation: CAATGGGRSGANVLTF. The entire variable domain, with the rest obtained from reference TRBV2 and TRBJ2-6, is as follows: EPEVTQTPSHQVTQMGQEVILRCVPISNHLYFYWYRQILGQKVEFLVSFYNNEISEKSEIFDDQFSVERPDGSNFTLKIRSTKLEDSAMYFCAATGGGRSGANVLTFGAGSRLTVL.

This clonotype was observed at least ten times. The chain is built from TRBV18 and TRBJ1-5; D call uncertain. Germline-derived CDR1 and CDR2 are KGHSH and LQKENI. V shed 2 bases and J shed 5 bases, with 7 bases lying between them. The CDR3 consists of 13 residues. The CDR3 DNA reads TGTGCCAGCTCACCAGAGCGATATCAGCCCCAGCATTTT. Residues: CASSPERYQPQHF.

Regarding this clonotype: This probably arose from a read error, given a far larger clone one base away. The DNA is omitted, as the CDR3 cannot be located on it reliably, and the CDR3 follows TCRdb's listing. The gene calls are TRBV7-9 and TRBJ1-6; TRBD1, the table's D call, lacks a check against the DNA. Germline V gene data show CDR1 as SEHNR and CDR2 as FQNEAQ (reference sequence). The CDR3 has 17 residues if both end residues are counted. The CDR3 sequence: CASSLGFGQGTGSPPHF.

This clonotype was detected a few times. The chain employs TRBV2 and TRBJ1-2; a weak D match, TRBD1 (5 bases). The CDR3 is 13 residues long. Germline values: CDR1 SNHLY, CDR2 FYNNEI. Deletions cut 6 bases from V and 7 bases from J, with 15 bases between. In DNA, the CDR3 is TGTGCCAGCAGCGGGGCCACCCTCGGTGGCTACACCTTC. This codes for CASSGATLGGYTF.

This clonotype was found a few times. V and J are TRBV19 and TRBJ2-6; 8 positions match TRBD1. This CDR3 contains 18 residues. CDR1 LNHDA and CDR2 SQIVND come from the germline V gene (reference sequence). Trimming removed 7 bases from V and 2 bases from J; junction bases left unmatched: 13. The CDR3 here is CASTESRGRRAGANVLTF. The CDR3 DNA is TGTGCCAGTACCGAATCCAGGGGGCGCCGGGCTGGGGCCAACGTCCTGACTTTC.

There are a few counts of this clonotype. A much larger clone lies a single base off, so this may be a read error. J is TRBJ1-1 and V is TRBV11-3; D not certain. Germline lookup yields CDR1 SGHNT and CDR2 YENEEA. The CDR3 loop spans 13 amino acids. V was cut by 8 bases and J by 4 bases, with 14 bases left in between. CDR3 DNA sequence: TGTGCCAGCGGGAAGGGCGACGGCACTGAAGCTTTCTTT. Protein product: CASGKGDGTEAFF.

This clonotype was seen many times. This chain uses TRBV6-6 with TRBJ1-6, with D maybe TRBD1 (6 bases). The germline V gene encodes CDR1 MNHNY and CDR2 SVGAGI (reference sequence). The CDR3 totals 15 residues. Trimming shortened V by 0 bases and J by 7 bases, and 10 bases separated the two germline ends. CDR3 amino acids: CASSYSTQGNSPLHF. The CDR3 DNA follows: TGTGCCAGCAGTTACTCGACGCAGGGGAATTCACCCCTCCACTTT.

J is TRBJ1-5 and V is TRBV6-9; TRBD1 might be the D (5 bases). The CDR3 has 14 residues. Germline V gives CDR1 MNHGY, CDR2 SVAAGI. V lost 3 bases to trimming and J lost 6 bases, with 12 bases between them. This CDR3 is CASSYLGDRQPQHF. CDR3 coding DNA: TGTGCCAGCAGTTACTTGGGGGATCGTCAGCCCCAGCATTTT.

The chain's CDR3 is CASSQGQGTNTEAFF. The DNA of the CDR3 is TGCGCCAGCAGCCAAGGACAGGGGACGAACACTGAAGCTTTCTTT. J is TRBJ1-1 and V is TRBV4-1; 8 bases line up with TRBD1. Trimming took 1 base from V and 1 from J; bases not matched to a gene: 2. The germline V gene has CDR1 MGHRA and CDR2 YSYEKL. The CDR3 sequence is 15 residues long.

Many counts were recorded for this clonotype. The V call is TRBV28, the J call TRBJ1-2, with unresolved D. The V end lost 3 bases, the J end lost 2 bases, and 13 bases lay between the germline ends. Germline V gene data show CDR1 as MDHEN and CDR2 as SYDVKM. CDR3 length: 15 amino acids. Here the CDR3 reads CASSFGRRLNYGYTF. The CDR3 coding sequence is TGTGCCAGCAGTTTTGGTCGCAGGCTGAACTATGGCTACACCTTC.

The chain carries TRBV18 and TRBJ1-1; 8 bases align to TRBD1. The ends lost 6 bases at V and 5 bases at J; junction bases unmatched: 8. Germline CDR1 reads KGHSH; CDR2 reads LQKENI. The CDR3 covers 14 residues. CDR3 in DNA: TGTGCCAGCTCTCCGGACAGGGTTCGGACTGAAGCTTTCTTT. Its translation: CASSPDRVRTEAFF.

In its sample, this clonotype was seen many times. The rearrangement uses TRBV7-8 and TRBJ1-2, with TRBD1 as a possible D gene (5 bases). Germline V gene lookup returns CDR1 SGHVS and CDR2 FQNEAQ. V lost 1 base and J lost 4, with 10 bases in between. The CDR3 is 14 amino acids. CDR3 DNA: TGTGCCAGCAGCTTAGAGATAGGGGCCTATGGCTACACCTTC. This sequence encodes CASSLEIGAYGYTF. The full variable domain, with the rest looked up from reference TRBV7-8 and TRBJ1-2, is GAGVSQSPRYKVAKRGQDVALRCDPISGHVSLFWYQQALGQGPEFLTYFQNEAQLDKSGLPSDRFFAERPEGSVSTLKIQRTQQEDSAVYLCASSLEIGAYGYTFGSGTRLTVV.

The table lists this clonotype with many counts. V gene TRBV28 combines with J gene TRBJ1-5; no clear D. The V end lost 3 bases, the J end lost 0 bases, and 9 bases lay between the germline ends. Germline V lookup: CDR1 MDHEN, CDR2 SYDVKM. The CDR3 runs 15 residues. The CDR3 here is CASSFSTNSNQPQHF. Written as DNA, the CDR3 is TGTGCCAGCAGTTTCTCCACAAATAGCAATCAGCCCCAGCATTTT.

This clonotype was picked up many times. The chain couples TRBV11-2 to TRBJ1-2; D not certain. The CDR3 totals 13 residues. Germline V lookup: CDR1 SGHAT, CDR2 FQNNGV. Trimming took off 5 bases at V and 4 bases at J, with 11 bases between the two ends. The CDR3 region has the DNA TGTGCCAGCAGCCCAGGAGGGTTCTATGGCTACACCTTC. Amino acid sequence: CASSPGGFYGYTF.

At least ten counts were recorded for this clonotype. The CDR3 loop reads CAISPGNSPLHF. CDR3 nucleotides: TGTGCCATCAGCCCAGGGAATTCACCCCTCCACTTT. The V and J genes are TRBV10-3 and TRBJ1-6, with D possibly being TRBD1 (5 bases). CDR1 is ENHRY, CDR2 SYGVKD, per germline. CDR3 length: 12 amino acids. The V end was cut by 6 bases, the J end by 7 bases, with 7 bases between.

Comments on this clonotype: A much bigger clone sits one base away, suggesting this may be a read error. V usage is TRBV11-2 and J usage is TRBJ1-2, with a possible D match to TRBD1 (6 bases). The CDR3 covers 12 residues. Germline loops: CDR1 SGHAT, CDR2 FQNNGV. The CDR3 sequence: CACSLMGGKNTF. The CDR3 DNA sequence: TGTGCCTGCAGCTTAATGGGGGGCAAGAACACCTTC. Looking up the rest from reference TRBV11-2 and TRBJ1-2 gives the full variable domain: EAGVAQSPRYKIIEKRQSVAFWCNPISGHATLYWYQQILGQGPKLLIQFQNNGVVDDSQLPKDRFSAERLKGVDSTLKIQPAKLEDSAVYLCACSLMGGKNTFGSGTRLTVV.

This clonotype was recorded many times. The V call is TRBV12-3 or TRBV12-4, the J call TRBJ1-6, with D possibly matching TRBD1 (6 bases). V gave up 3 bases and J gave up 9 bases, with 12 bases separating them. The CDR3 is made up of 14 amino acids. This chain's CDR3 is CASSFHRAGSPLHF. In DNA form, the CDR3 reads TGTGCCAGCAGTTTTCACAGGGCCGGTTCACCCCTCCACTTT.